The 20 T cell receptor beta chains presented below share a single source sample, sequenced in a study of T cell changes during pregnancy in multiple sclerosis. TCRdb keeps only in-frame clones here, not all; method: immunoSEQ multiplex PCR. The table has under 75,000 clones, roughly 92% seen once. Sequencing used CD8+ T cells from peripheral blood mononuclear cells, obtained in the second trimester of pregnancy. Receptor source: a female donor with multiple sclerosis, enrolled in a pregnancy study.

CDR3 nucleotides: TGTGCCAGCAGTGAAGCGCGAGGGAGCACCGGGGAGCTGTTTTTT. It translates to CASSEARGSTGELFF. V is TRBV2 and J is TRBJ2-2, with D possibly TRBD2 on 5 matching bases. Germline loops: CDR1 SNHLY, CDR2 FYNNEI. Trimming left V 0 bases short and J 4 bases short, with 9 bases between. This CDR3 contains 15 residues.

This clone was counted between two and nine times. The chain is built from TRBV6-1 and TRBJ1-1, with 7 bases that match TRBD1. The CDR3 covers 13 residues. V lost 6 bases and J lost 5; bases outside the gene matches: 6. Germline-derived CDR1 and CDR2 are MNHNS and SASEGT. The CDR3 DNA reads TGTGCCAGCAGGGACAGGCCTGGGACTGAAGCTTTCTTT. This codes for CASRDRPGTEAFF.

The V call is TRBV5-1, the J call TRBJ2-2; the match to TRBD1 covers 10 bases. This CDR3 comprises 20 residues. The ends lost 1 base at V and 0 bases at J; junction bases unmatched: 12. Germline CDR1 is SGHRS and CDR2 is YFSETQ. This CDR3 is CASSLLRRQGAMSNTGELFF. CDR3 nucleotides: TGCGCCAGCAGCTTGTTGCGGCGACAGGGGGCGATGTCGAACACCGGGGAGCTGTTTTTT.

V gene TRBV7-9 combines with J gene TRBJ2-1; 7 bases match TRBD2. The trim removed 1 base at V and 0 bases at J, leaving 6 bases unmatched. The CDR3 extends over 17 amino acids. Germline values: CDR1 SEHNR, CDR2 FQNEAQ (reference sequence). The CDR3 region has the DNA TGTGCCAGCAGCTTAGGAGCAGCGGGGAGCTCCTACAATGAGCAGTTCTTC. Translation: CASSLGAAGSSYNEQFF. The full variable domain, rest sourced from reference TRBV7-9 and TRBJ2-1, is DTGVSQNPRHKITKRGQNVTFRCDPISEHNRLYWYRQTLGQGPEFLTYFQNEAQLEKSRLLSDRFSAERPKGSFSTLEIQRTEQGDSAMYLCASSLGAAGSSYNEQFFGPGTRLTVL.

The chain joins TRBV27 to TRBJ1-2, with D possibly being TRBD1 (6 bases). The CDR3 has 15 amino acids. CDR1 and CDR2 (germline): MNHEY, SMNVEV (reference sequence). V was cut by 2 bases and J by 6 bases, with 16 bases left in between. CDR3 DNA sequence: TGTGCCAGCAGTTTACAAGGGGGGAGCGGGAATGGCTACACCTTC. Translating gives CASSLQGGSGNGYTF.

The chain recombines TRBV6-6 with TRBJ2-1; D is uncertain. The CDR3 length is 13 residues. Trimming took 4 bases from V and 8 from J, leaving 12 bases between them. CDR1 and CDR2 from the germline V gene are MNHNY and SVGAGI (reference sequence). The CDR3 sequence is CASSSRARDEQFF. In nucleotides, the CDR3 is TGTGCCAGCAGTTCGCGTGCCCGGGATGAGCAGTTCTTC.

This clone showed up just once. The chain carries TRBV2 and TRBJ2-1; TRBD2 matches at 11 bases. Germline loops: CDR1 SNHLY, CDR2 FYNNEI. The CDR3 extends over 14 amino acids. Trimming cost V 7 bases and J 4 bases; bases outside gene matches: 3. The CDR3 region has the DNA TGTGCCAGCACGCGACTAGCGGGGTACAATGAGCAGTTCTTC. This translates into CASTRLAGYNEQFF.

The chain has TRBV28 and TRBJ2-3; TRBD1 might be the D (5 bases). The CDR3 runs to 17 residues. Germline assignment: CDR1 MDHEN and CDR2 SYDVKM. Trimming shortened V by 4 bases and J by 10 bases, and 27 bases separated the two germline ends. This CDR3 reads CASSSGLFGTGRDPQYF. As DNA, the CDR3 is TGTGCCAGCAGTTCCGGCTTGTTTGGCACAGGTCGTGATCCGCAGTATTTT.

The V and J genes are TRBV6-1 and TRBJ2-2; 14 nucleotides match TRBD2. The CDR3 sequence is 15 residues long. In germline, CDR1 is MNHNS, CDR2 SASEGT. J lost 8 bases, V lost 1 base, and 0 bases had no gene match. DNA for the CDR3: TGTGCCAGCAGTGAAGGACTAGCGGGAGGGGGGGAGCTGTTTTTT. It encodes CASSEGLAGGGELFF.

The chain couples TRBV5-8 to TRBJ1-5; 8 bases fit TRBD1. Germline V gene lookup returns CDR1 SGHTS and CDR2 YDEGEE. The length of the CDR3 is 16 residues. J gave up 0 bases and V 7 bases, and 9 bases lay outside the gene matches. In DNA form, the CDR3 reads TGTGCCAGCTCCCACCGGACAGGGAGTAGCAATCAGCCCCAGCATTTT. Protein sequence: CASSHRTGSSNQPQHF.

The rearrangement links TRBV5-1 to TRBJ2-2; TRBD2 matches 9 bases. This CDR3 spans 16 amino acids. Germline V lookup: CDR1 SGHRS, CDR2 YFSETQ. With 0 bases clipped from V and 4 bases from J, the junction kept 4 bases outside the gene matches. The CDR3 loop is CASSLEASGATGELFF. The DNA for the CDR3 is TGCGCCAGCAGCTTGGAGGCTAGCGGGGCCACCGGGGAGCTGTTTTTT.

About this clone: Its ends do not fully match the called genes, so a read error is possible. The sample contains more than one DNA sequence encoding this CDR3. The genes are TRBV28 and TRBJ1-5, with 9 nucleotides matching TRBD1. The germline CDR1 and CDR2 sequences are MDHEN and SYDVKM. The CDR3 consists of 15 residues. The CDR3 DNA sequence: TGTGCCAGCAGTTTCCGGGGACAGGGCAGTCAGCCTCAGCATTTT. It translates to CASSFRGQGSQPQHF.

The chain combines TRBV5-6 with TRBJ2-7, with 8 bases identical to TRBD1. Losses at the gene ends were 4 bases for V and 2 bases for J; bases not matched to a gene: 8. This CDR3 region has 15 residues. From germline, CDR1 is SGHDT and CDR2 YYEEEE. The CDR3 sequence is CASSNRDRYTYEQYF. The CDR3 nucleotides read TGTGCCAGCAGCAACCGGGACAGGTACACCTACGAGCAGTACTTC.

V usage is TRBV29-1 and J usage is TRBJ2-2, with D tentatively TRBD2 (5 bases). Germline-derived CDR1 and CDR2 are SQVTM and ANQGSEA. This CDR3 has 14 residues. Trimming pared 3 bases from V and 5 bases from J, leaving 13 bases between. The CDR3 region has the DNA TGCAGCGTTGACGGCCTCCCGGGGACCGGGGAGCTGTTTTTT. Translating gives CSVDGLPGTGELFF.

V is TRBV27 and J is TRBJ1-2; D is uncertain. Trimming took off 6 bases at V and 4 bases at J, with 15 bases between the two ends. The CDR3 extends over 14 amino acids. Per germline, CDR1 MNHEY and CDR2 SMNVEV (reference sequence). The CDR3 DNA reads TGTGCCAGCAGCGGGAACACAGTCGGCTATGGCTACACCTTC. It codes for CASSGNTVGYGYTF.

The rearrangement joins TRBV7-9 to TRBJ1-2; 7 bases match TRBD1. The CDR3 consists of 15 residues. With 6 bases clipped from V and 1 base from J, the junction kept 8 bases outside the gene matches. CDR1 and CDR2 from the germline V gene are SEHNR and FQNEAQ (reference sequence). CDR3 protein: CASSSRDSINYGYTF. DNA of the CDR3: TGTGCCAGCAGTTCCAGGGACAGTATTAACTATGGCTACACCTTC.

The rearrangement uses TRBV27 and TRBJ2-5; D gene uncertain. Germline values: CDR1 MNHEY, CDR2 SMNVEV (reference sequence). V was shortened by 6 bases and J by 1 base, with 9 bases between the two germline ends. This CDR3 is built from 13 residues. CDR3 nucleotides: TGTGCCAGCAGAGGAGCCCTCCAAGAGACCCAGTACTTC. Amino acid sequence: CASRGALQETQYF.

The rearrangement links TRBV25-1 to TRBJ1-1, with D possibly matching TRBD1 (6 bases). Trimming stripped 2 bases from V and 0 bases from J, with 19 bases between. CDR1 and CDR2 (germline): MGHDK, SYGVNS. The CDR3 spans 18 residues. The CDR3 loop reads CASSEVEHRVSVNTEAFF. In DNA form, the CDR3 reads TGTGCCAGCAGTGAAGTGGAGCACAGGGTCTCGGTGAACACTGAAGCTTTCTTT.

The chain couples TRBV19 to TRBJ1-1, with D possibly TRBD1 on 5 matching bases. Germline V CDR1 and CDR2: LNHDA, SQIVND (reference sequence). This CDR3 is built from 15 residues. Trimming cost V 4 bases and J 0 bases, with 12 bases left between them. DNA of the CDR3: TGTGCCAGTAGTACCACAGGACGATTGAACACTGAAGCTTTCTTT. It codes for CASSTTGRLNTEAFF.

This sequence joins TRBV28 and TRBJ1-1; 10 bases are shared with TRBD1. The V gene end was trimmed by 10 bases and the J gene end by 1 base; junction bases not matched to a gene: 24. The CDR3 consists of 20 residues. CDR1 is MDHEN, CDR2 SYDVKM, per germline. The CDR3: CAIYSGTGVIKSNQNTEAFF. DNA for the CDR3: TGTGCCATTTATTCCGGGACAGGGGTAATTAAGTCTAATCAGAACACTGAAGCTTTCTTT. Full variable domain (outside the CDR3, taken from reference TRBV28 and TRBJ1-1): DVKVTQSSRYLVKRTGEKVFLECVQDMDHENMFWYRQDPGLGLRLIYFSYDVKMKEKGDIPEGYSVSREKKERFSLILESASTNQTSMYLCAIYSGTGVIKSNQNTEAFFGQGTRLTVV.